Below, 26 T cell receptor beta chains from the same sample are listed, as sequenced in a study of T cell responses to AZD1222 COVID-19 vaccine. The repertoire was sequenced with immunoSEQ multiplex PCR; TCRdb's copy has only in-frame clones and lacks some. This table has some 150,000 clones, 85% to 95% appearing once. Source: peripheral blood, taken on day 0 of AZD1222 vaccination. The source of these receptors is an adult in good health.

The V and J genes are TRBV6-6 and TRBJ1-6, with D tentatively TRBD1 (6 bases). This CDR3 is built from 13 residues. Trimming removed 10 bases at V and 4 bases at J, with 11 bases between. The germline gives CDR1 MNHNY, CDR2 SVGAGI (reference sequence). CDR3 amino acids: CATRQDYNSPLHF. CDR3 in DNA: TGTGCCACCCGACAGGATTATAATTCACCCCTCCACTTT.

The CDR3 is CASSVRQLQETQYF. The CDR3, as DNA: TGCGCCAGCAGCGTGAGACAGCTCCAAGAGACCCAGTACTTC. This sequence joins TRBV5-1 and TRBJ2-5, with TRBD1 as a possible D gene (5 bases). CDR3 length: 14 amino acids. From germline, CDR1 is SGHRS and CDR2 YFSETQ. V lost 4 bases to trimming and J lost 1 base, with 11 bases between them.

This clone occurred a few times. Other DNA sequences in this sample translate to the same CDR3. This chain joins TRBV19 and TRBJ1-6; D is ambiguous. Germline CDR1 reads LNHDA; CDR2 reads SQIVND (reference sequence). V was shortened by 9 bases and J by 5 bases, with 8 bases between the two germline ends. The CDR3 loop spans 12 amino acids. CDR3: CASRTDNSPLHF. The CDR3 region has the DNA TGTGCCAGCCGGACGGATAATTCACCCCTCCACTTT.

The V call is TRBV5-4, the J call TRBJ1-1; D may be TRBD1 (6 bases). Germline loops: CDR1 SGHNT, CDR2 YYREEE (reference sequence). CDR3 length: 15 residues. V lost 0 bases to trimming and J lost 3 bases, with 12 bases between them. In DNA form, the CDR3 reads TGTGCCAGCAGCTTGGGGGGGGGCCTATACACTGAAGCTTTCTTT. Translating it yields CASSLGGGLYTEAFF.

The V gene is TRBV6-5, the J gene TRBJ1-1; perhaps TRBD1 as D (5 bases). The length of the CDR3 is 13 residues. From germline, CDR1 is MNHEY and CDR2 SVGAGI. Trimming stripped 6 bases from V and 0 bases from J, with 8 bases between. The CDR3 spells CASRRGMNTEAFF. CDR3 DNA sequence: TGTGCCAGCAGGAGGGGAATGAACACTGAAGCTTTCTTT.

This clone appeared once. The genes are TRBV27 and TRBJ2-7, with 8 bases fitting TRBD1. V gave up 6 bases and J gave up 2 bases; unmatched junction bases: 9. This CDR3 region has 15 residues. Germline V gives CDR1 MNHEY, CDR2 SMNVEV (reference sequence). CDR3 in DNA: TGTGCCAGCAGCCCCTACAGGGGGGCAACCTACGAGCAGTACTTC. This sequence encodes CASSPYRGATYEQYF.

The chain links TRBV28 to TRBJ1-2, with D possibly TRBD1 on 6 matching bases. This CDR3 has 15 residues. V was clipped by 8 bases and J by 0 bases, with 16 bases between them. Germline CDR1 is MDHEN and CDR2 is SYDVKM. The CDR3 region is CASSRQAFSNYGYTF. DNA of the CDR3: TGTGCCAGCTCGAGACAGGCGTTTTCTAACTATGGCTACACCTTC.

The chain is built from TRBV10-3 and TRBJ2-5; the match to TRBD2 covers 7 bases. V lost 4 bases to trimming and J lost 3 bases; unmatched junction nucleotides: 5. The CDR3 spans 14 residues. Looked up from germline, CDR1 is ENHRY and CDR2 is SYGVKD. The CDR3 reads CAISARLAEETQYF. CDR3 nucleotide sequence: TGTGCCATCAGTGCGAGGCTAGCGGAAGAGACCCAGTACTTC.

V and J are TRBV7-2 and TRBJ2-2; 13 bases align to TRBD2. This CDR3 region has 17 residues. V shed 3 bases, J shed 8 bases, and the junction held 9 bases outside the gene matches. In germline, CDR1 is SGHTA, CDR2 FQGNSA. The CDR3 spells CASSFPTSGGAEGELFF. CDR3 DNA sequence: TGTGCCAGCAGCTTCCCTACTAGCGGGGGGGCCGAAGGGGAGCTGTTTTTT.

V is TRBV2 and J is TRBJ1-5; D ambiguous. The ends were cut back, 7 bases at V and 0 bases at J, with 10 bases in the middle. Germline V gives CDR1 SNHLY, CDR2 FYNNEI. This CDR3 is 14 amino acids long. The CDR3 sequence is CASKPGYSNQPQHF. CDR3 in DNA: TGTGCCAGCAAGCCGGGGTATAGCAATCAGCCCCAGCATTTT.

The chain has TRBV5-1 and TRBJ1-2; 7 bases align to TRBD1. The junction had 0 bases not matched to a gene; V was cut back by 0 bases and J by 4 bases. The V gene's germline CDR1 is SGHRS and CDR2 YFSETQ. The CDR3 sequence is 13 residues long. The CDR3 DNA reads as TGCGCCAGCAGCTTGGGGGACAGCTATGGCTACACCTTC. It is translated as CASSLGDSYGYTF. Combining the CDR3 with reference TRBV5-1 and TRBJ1-2 gives the whole variable domain KAGVTQTPRYLIKTRGQQVTLSCSPISGHRSVSWYQQTPGQGLQFLFEYFSETQRNKGNFPGRFSGRQFSNSRSEMNVSTLELGDSALYLCASSLGDSYGYTFGSGTRLTVV.

This clone has only a few counts. The V and J genes are TRBV5-6 and TRBJ1-2; 9 nucleotides line up with TRBD1. The ends lost 4 bases at V and 5 bases at J; junction bases unmatched: 9. This CDR3 contains 15 residues. Germline V gene data show CDR1 as SGHDT and CDR2 as YYEEEE. The CDR3 protein is CASSRGQGWAYGYTF. Here the CDR3 DNA reads TGTGCCAGCAGCCGAGGACAGGGGTGGGCATATGGCTACACCTTC.

The rearrangement uses TRBV6-5 and TRBJ1-2; 8 bases align to TRBD1. The J segment lost 4 bases and the V segment lost 6 bases, leaving 10 bases of the junction unmatched. Germline V gene sequence: CDR1 MNHEY, CDR2 SVGAGI. CDR3 size: 15 residues. The CDR3 DNA sequence: TGTGCCAGCAGAACTACAGGGGGAACCAGCTATGGCTACACCTTC. Residues: CASRTTGGTSYGYTF.

This clone was detected once. The chain couples TRBV5-6 to TRBJ1-1; possible D gene TRBD1, 5 bases. Germline CDR1 reads SGHDT; CDR2 reads YYEEEE. The germline V and J ends were trimmed by 1 base and 4 bases, with 14 bases remaining between them. The CDR3 contains 15 residues. The CDR3 reads CASSLRRGFGTEAFF. The CDR3 bases are TGTGCCAGCAGCTTGAGGAGGGGCTTCGGCACTGAAGCTTTCTTT.

Points on this clone: Other DNA sequences in the sample encode the same CDR3. The rearrangement links TRBV30 to TRBJ1-1, with D uncertain. This CDR3 is built from 11 residues. V gave up 5 bases and J gave up 1 base, with 5 bases separating them. Per germline, CDR1 GTSNPN and CDR2 SVGIG (reference sequence). The CDR3, as DNA: TGTGCCTGGGGCAGGAACACTGAAGCTTTCTTT. Translated, it gives CAWGRNTEAFF.

The rearrangement uses TRBV6-6 and TRBJ2-5, with 10 bases identical to TRBD2. CDR3 length: 13 residues. Germline CDR1 is MNHNY and CDR2 is SVGAGI (reference sequence). Germline trimming cut 6 bases from V and 3 bases from J; bases unmatched to any gene: 1. The CDR3 DNA reads as TGTGCCAGCAGGGGACTAGCGAAAGAGACCCAGTACTTC. Its translation is CASRGLAKETQYF.

This clone appeared once. The chain couples TRBV5-1 to TRBJ1-1; no clear D. Looked up from germline, CDR1 is SGHRS and CDR2 is YFSETQ. V lost 6 bases to trimming and J lost 0 bases, with 12 bases between them. The CDR3 sequence is 14 residues long. CDR3 in amino acids: CASTELLMNTEAFF. CDR3 coding DNA: TGCGCCAGCACCGAACTCCTCATGAACACTGAAGCTTTCTTT.

V is TRBV5-1 and J is TRBJ1-1, with a weak D call TRBD1 (5 bases). Germline V CDR1 and CDR2: SGHRS, YFSETQ. There are 14 residues in the CDR3. Trimming cost V 4 bases and J 1 base, with 11 bases left between them. The CDR3 region has the DNA TGCGCCAGCAGCGAGGACATAGGGAACACTGAAGCTTTCTTT. This translates into CASSEDIGNTEAFF.

This clone was recorded only once. CDR3 nucleotides: TGTGCCAGTAGGGGGACAGGGGGACGGAGTGAGCAGTTCTTC. Encoded protein: CASRGTGGRSEQFF. The V gene is TRBV19, the J gene TRBJ2-1, with TRBD1 identical over 11 bases. The CDR3 runs 14 residues. The germline CDR1 and CDR2 sequences are LNHDA and SQIVND (reference sequence). With 6 bases clipped from V and 9 bases from J, the junction kept 7 bases outside the gene matches.

The gene calls are TRBV5-5 and TRBJ2-1; D uncertain. The CDR3 has 15 residues. The germline V gene has CDR1 SGHKS and CDR2 YYEKEE (reference sequence). Trimming took off 1 base at V and 3 bases at J, with 11 bases between the two ends. The CDR3 DNA sequence: TGTGCCAGCAGCTTGATGTCAGACAACTACAATGAGCAGTTCTTC. It encodes CASSLMSDNYNEQFF.

V usage is TRBV6-5 and J usage is TRBJ1-2; TRBD1 is a possible D gene (6 bases). Trimming took 7 bases from V and 4 from J, leaving 16 bases between them. In germline, CDR1 is MNHEY, CDR2 SVGAGI. This CDR3 contains 14 residues. The CDR3 region has the DNA TGTGCCAGCACCCTAGGGGGGGCCCTCTATGGCTACACCTTC. Translated: CASTLGGALYGYTF.

J is TRBJ2-5 and V is TRBV28, with 7 nucleotides matching TRBD1. V lost 10 bases to trimming and J lost 1 base; unmatched junction nucleotides: 3. This CDR3 has 12 residues. In germline, CDR1 is MDHEN, CDR2 SYDVKM. The chain's CDR3 is CAIKGAQETQYF. DNA for the CDR3: TGTGCCATCAAGGGGGCCCAAGAGACCCAGTACTTC. The entire variable domain, with the rest obtained from reference TRBV28 and TRBJ2-5, is as follows: DVKVTQSSRYLVKRTGEKVFLECVQDMDHENMFWYRQDPGLGLRLIYFSYDVKMKEKGDIPEGYSVSREKKERFSLILESASTNQTSMYLCAIKGAQETQYFGPGTRLLVL.

The chain recombines TRBV30 with TRBJ1-2; 7 positions agree with TRBD1. The CDR3 contains 13 residues. After removal of 4 bases from V and 4 bases from J, the junction contained 6 bases not matched to a gene. The germline V gene has CDR1 GTSNPN and CDR2 SVGIG (reference sequence). CDR3 loop: CAWISDRPYGYTF. CDR3 sequence (DNA): TGTGCCTGGATATCGGACAGGCCCTATGGCTACACCTTC. Based on the CDR3 plus reference TRBV30 and TRBJ1-2, the full variable domain is SQTIHQWPATLVQPVGSPLSLECTVEGTSNPNLYWYRQAAGRGLQLLFYSVGIGQISSEVPQNLSASRPQDRQFILSSKKLLLSDSGFYLCAWISDRPYGYTFGSGTRLTVV.

This clone was recorded a few times. The chain employs TRBV20-1 and TRBJ2-3, with TRBD1 identical over 10 bases. V lost 3 bases to trimming and J lost 4 bases; unmatched junction nucleotides: 7. This CDR3 is 15 amino acids long. Germline V CDR1 and CDR2: DFQATT, SNEGSKA (reference sequence). The CDR3 bases are TGCAGTGCTAGTAATCGGGACAGGGGACCAGATACGCAGTATTTT. Its translation: CSASNRDRGPDTQYF.

The V call is TRBV5-6, the J call TRBJ2-3, with D uncertain. Germline V gives CDR1 SGHDT, CDR2 YYEEEE. The V and J ends lost 0 bases and 11 bases respectively, with 13 bases between them. The CDR3 consists of 13 residues. The CDR3 spells CASSLADRLRQYF. The DNA for the CDR3 is TGTGCCAGCAGCTTGGCGGACCGGTTACGGCAGTATTTT.

V usage is TRBV3-1 (or the pseudogene TRBV3-2) and J usage is TRBJ2-5; D remains unclear. CDR1 is LGHDT, CDR2 YNNKEL, per germline (reference sequence). CDR3 length equals 11 residues. V shed 4 bases and J shed 4 bases, with 4 bases lying between them. CDR3 loop: CASSRSETQYF. The CDR3 nucleotides are TGTGCCAGCAGCCGTTCAGAGACCCAGTACTTC.